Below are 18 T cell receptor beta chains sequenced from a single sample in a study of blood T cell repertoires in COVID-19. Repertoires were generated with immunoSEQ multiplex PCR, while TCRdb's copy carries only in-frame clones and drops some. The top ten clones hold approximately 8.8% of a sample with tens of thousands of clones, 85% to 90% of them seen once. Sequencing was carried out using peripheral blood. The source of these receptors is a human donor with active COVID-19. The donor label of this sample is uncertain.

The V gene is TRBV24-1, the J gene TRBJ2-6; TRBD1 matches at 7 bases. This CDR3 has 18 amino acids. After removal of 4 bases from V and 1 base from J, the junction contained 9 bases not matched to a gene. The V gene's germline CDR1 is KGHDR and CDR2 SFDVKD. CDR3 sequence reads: CATSDSTGLKSGANVLTF. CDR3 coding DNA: TGTGCCACCAGTGACTCGACAGGGTTGAAGTCTGGGGCCAACGTCCTGACTTTC.

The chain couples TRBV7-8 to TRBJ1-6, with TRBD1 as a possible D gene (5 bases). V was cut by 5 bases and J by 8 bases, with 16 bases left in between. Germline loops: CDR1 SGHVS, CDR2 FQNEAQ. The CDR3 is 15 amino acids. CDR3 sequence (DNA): TGTGCCAGCAGCCGGGGGGGGTTAGGGGATTCACCCCTCCACTTT. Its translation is CASSRGGLGDSPLHF.

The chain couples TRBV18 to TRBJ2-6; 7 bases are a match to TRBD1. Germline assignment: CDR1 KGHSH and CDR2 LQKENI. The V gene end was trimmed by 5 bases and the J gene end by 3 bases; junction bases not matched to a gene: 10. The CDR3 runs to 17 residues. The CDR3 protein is CASSVATGLGGANVLTF. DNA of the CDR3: TGTGCCAGCTCAGTCGCGACAGGGCTGGGTGGGGCCAACGTCCTGACTTTC. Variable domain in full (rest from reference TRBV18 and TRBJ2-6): NAGVMQNPRHLVRRRGQEARLRCSPMKGHSHVYWYRQLPEEGLKFMVYLQKENIIDESGMPKERFSAEFPKEGPSILRIQQVVRGDSAAYFCASSVATGLGGANVLTFGAGSRLTVL.

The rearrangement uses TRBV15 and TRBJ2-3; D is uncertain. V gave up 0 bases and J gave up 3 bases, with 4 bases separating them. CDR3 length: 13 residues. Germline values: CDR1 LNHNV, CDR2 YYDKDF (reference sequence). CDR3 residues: CATSRDPTDTQYF. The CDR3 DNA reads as TGTGCCACCAGCAGAGATCCGACAGATACGCAGTATTTT. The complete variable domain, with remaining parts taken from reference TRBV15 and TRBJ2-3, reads DAMVIQNPRYQVTQFGKPVTLSCSQTLNHNVMYWYQQKSSQAPKLLFHYYDKDFNNEADTPDNFQSRRPNTSFCFLDIRSPGLGDTAMYLCATSRDPTDTQYFGPGTRLTVL.

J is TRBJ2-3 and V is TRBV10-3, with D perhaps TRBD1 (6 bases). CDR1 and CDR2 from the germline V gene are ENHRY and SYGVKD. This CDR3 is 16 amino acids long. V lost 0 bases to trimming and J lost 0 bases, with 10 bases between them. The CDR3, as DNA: TGTGCCATCAGTGAGTCCCCCGGACAGAGCACAGATACGCAGTATTTT. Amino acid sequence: CAISESPGQSTDTQYF.

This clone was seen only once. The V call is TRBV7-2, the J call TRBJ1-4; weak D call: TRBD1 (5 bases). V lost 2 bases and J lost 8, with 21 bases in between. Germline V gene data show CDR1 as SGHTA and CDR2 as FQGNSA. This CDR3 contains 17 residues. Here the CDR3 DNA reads TGTGCCAGCAGCTTAAACGGAGTTCAGTCAGGGAAGGAAAAACTGTTTTTT. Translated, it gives CASSLNGVQSGKEKLFF.

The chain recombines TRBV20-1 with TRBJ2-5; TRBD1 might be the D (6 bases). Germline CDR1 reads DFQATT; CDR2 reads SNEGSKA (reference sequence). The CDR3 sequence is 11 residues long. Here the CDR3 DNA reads TGCAGCCTACAGGGATCGGAGACCCAGTACTTC. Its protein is CSLQGSETQYF.

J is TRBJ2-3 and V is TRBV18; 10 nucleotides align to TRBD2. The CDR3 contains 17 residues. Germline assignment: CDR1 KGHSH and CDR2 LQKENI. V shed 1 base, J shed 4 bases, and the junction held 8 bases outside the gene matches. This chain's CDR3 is CASSPQLLAGAPDTQYF. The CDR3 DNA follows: TGTGCCAGCTCACCACAACTCCTAGCGGGGGCACCAGATACGCAGTATTTT.

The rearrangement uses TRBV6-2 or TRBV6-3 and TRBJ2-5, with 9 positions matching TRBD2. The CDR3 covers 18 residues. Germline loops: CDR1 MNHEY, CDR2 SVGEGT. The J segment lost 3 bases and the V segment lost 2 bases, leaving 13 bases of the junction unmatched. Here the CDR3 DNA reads TGTGCCAGCAGTTACGGAACCCTAGCGGGACCTACCAAAGAGACCCAGTACTTC. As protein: CASSYGTLAGPTKETQYF.

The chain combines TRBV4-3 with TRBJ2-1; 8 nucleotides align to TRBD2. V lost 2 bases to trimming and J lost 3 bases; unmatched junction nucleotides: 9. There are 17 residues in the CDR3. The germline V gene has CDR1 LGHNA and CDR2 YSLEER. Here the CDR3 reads CASSQWVGREDYNEQFF. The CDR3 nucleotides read TGCGCCAGCAGCCAATGGGTTGGGCGGGAGGACTACAATGAGCAGTTCTTC.

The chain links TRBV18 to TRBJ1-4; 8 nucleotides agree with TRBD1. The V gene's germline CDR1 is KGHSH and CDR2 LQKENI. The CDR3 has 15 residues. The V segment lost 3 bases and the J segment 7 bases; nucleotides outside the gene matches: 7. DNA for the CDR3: TGTGCCAGCTCACCGCTGCAGGGGGCAGTTGAAAAACTGTTTTTT. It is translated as CASSPLQGAVEKLFF.

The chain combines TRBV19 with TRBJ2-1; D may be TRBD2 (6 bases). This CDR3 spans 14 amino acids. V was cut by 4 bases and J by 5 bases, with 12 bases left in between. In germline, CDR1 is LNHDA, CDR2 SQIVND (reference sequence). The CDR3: CASSRGGDNNEQFF. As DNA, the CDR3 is TGTGCCAGTAGTAGGGGCGGGGATAACAATGAGCAGTTCTTC.

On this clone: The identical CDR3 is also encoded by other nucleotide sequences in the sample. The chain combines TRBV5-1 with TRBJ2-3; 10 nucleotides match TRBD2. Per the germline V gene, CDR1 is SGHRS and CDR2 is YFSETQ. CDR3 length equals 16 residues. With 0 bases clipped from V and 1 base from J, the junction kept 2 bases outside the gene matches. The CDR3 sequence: CASSLGGTSGTDTQYF. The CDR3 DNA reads TGCGCCAGCAGCTTGGGCGGGACTAGCGGCACAGATACGCAGTATTTT.

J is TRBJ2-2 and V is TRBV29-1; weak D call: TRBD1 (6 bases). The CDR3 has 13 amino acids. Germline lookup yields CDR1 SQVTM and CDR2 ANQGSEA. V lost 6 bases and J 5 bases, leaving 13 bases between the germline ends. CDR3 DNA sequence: TGCAGCGTCACAGGGTGGAGGACCGGGGAGCTGTTTTTT. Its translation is CSVTGWRTGELFF.

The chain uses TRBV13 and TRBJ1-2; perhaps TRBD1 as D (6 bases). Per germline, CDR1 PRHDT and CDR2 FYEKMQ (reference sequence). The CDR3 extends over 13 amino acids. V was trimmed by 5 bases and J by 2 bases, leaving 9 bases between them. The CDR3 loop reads CASSGQTNYGYTF. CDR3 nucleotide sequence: TGTGCCAGCAGCGGACAGACCAACTATGGCTACACCTTC.

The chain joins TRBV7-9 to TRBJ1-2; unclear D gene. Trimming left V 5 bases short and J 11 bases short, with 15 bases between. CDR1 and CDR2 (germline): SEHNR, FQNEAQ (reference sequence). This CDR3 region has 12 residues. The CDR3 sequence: CASSTMDRRYTF. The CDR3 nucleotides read TGTGCCAGCAGCACTATGGATCGCCGGTACACCTTC.

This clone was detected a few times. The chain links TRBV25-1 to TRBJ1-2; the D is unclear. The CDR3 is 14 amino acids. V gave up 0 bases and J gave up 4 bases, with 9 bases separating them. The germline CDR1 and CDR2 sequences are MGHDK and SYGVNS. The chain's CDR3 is CASSEYGLSYGYTF. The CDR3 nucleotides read TGTGCCAGCAGTGAATACGGACTCTCCTATGGCTACACCTTC.

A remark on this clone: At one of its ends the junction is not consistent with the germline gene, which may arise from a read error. The CDR3 loop reads CTSSQGTGATDKEKLFF. CDR3 in DNA: TGTACCAGCAGCCAAGGGACAGGGGCCACGGATAAGGAAAAACTGTTTTTT. The genes are TRBV3-1 (or the pseudogene TRBV3-2) and TRBJ1-4; 10 bases agree with TRBD1. The CDR3 runs 17 residues. Per the germline V gene, CDR1 is LGHDT and CDR2 is YNNKEL (reference sequence).